Listed below are T cell receptor beta chains from one sample, sequenced in a study of blood T cell repertoires in COVID-19. Using immunoSEQ multiplex PCR, the repertoire was profiled, and TCRdb retains in-frame clones only, with some absent. The sample records 200,000 to 300,000 clones, approximately 91% being singletons. What was sequenced was peripheral blood. These receptors were taken from a man aged 25 to 40 with COVID-19, enrolled during active disease. CDR3s include the opening cysteine and the closing phenylalanine or tryptophan. Fields, in order: V gene, clone size, D gene, CDR3 length, J gene, CDR3 DNA, CDR3 protein. D genes are given only for firm matches. Some rows mark clone size as missing; the rest say once, few, many or name a class of expanded clone.

v_gene: TRBV4-2; abundance: NA; d_gene: NA; len: 16; j_gene: TRBJ1-4; CDR3nt: TGTGCCAGCAGCCAACCGGACAGAACAACTAATGAAAAACTGTTTTTT; CDR3aa: CASSQPDRTTNEKLFF
v_gene: TRBV28; abundance: NA; d_gene: NA; len: 13; j_gene: TRBJ1-1; CDR3nt: TGTGCCAGCAGGCCTCAGGGTGTTGACGGAGCTTTCTTT; CDR3aa: CASRPQGVDGAFF
v_gene: TRBV2; abundance: once; d_gene: NA; len: 16; j_gene: TRBJ1-2; CDR3nt: TGTGCCAGCAGGTTCAGGGAAACGGCCACTATGGATGGCTACACCTTC; CDR3aa: CASRFRETATMDGYTF
v_gene: TRBV19; abundance: NA; d_gene: TRBD1; len: 15; j_gene: TRBJ1-2; CDR3nt: TGTGCCAGTACCCATTACCAGGGGGTTCGGGATGGCTACACCTTC; CDR3aa: CASTHYQGVRDGYTF
v_gene: TRBV3-1/TRBV3-2; abundance: NA; d_gene: TRBD1; len: 15; j_gene: TRBJ1-1; CDR3nt: TGTGCCAGCAGCCCCCGGGACAGGGTGGGCACTGAAGCTTTCTTT; CDR3aa: CASSPRDRVGTEAFF
v_gene: TRBV7-9; abundance: NA; d_gene: TRBD2; len: 18; j_gene: TRBJ2-1; CDR3nt: TGTGCCAGCAGCTTATTACCGGAAGAGGAGCGGGGGGGCAATGAGCAGTTCTTC; CDR3aa: CASSLLPEEERGGNEQFF
v_gene: TRBV3-1/TRBV3-2; abundance: NA; d_gene: NA; len: 13; j_gene: TRBJ1-6; CDR3nt: TGTGCCAGCAGCCACCCTCCGGGGGGTCACCTCCACTTT; CDR3aa: CASSHPPGGHLHF
v_gene: TRBV2; abundance: NA; d_gene: TRBD1; len: 16; j_gene: TRBJ2-5; CDR3nt: TGTGCCAGCAGAATGGGGACAGGGACCCAACAAGAGACCCAGTACTTC; CDR3aa: CASRMGTGTQQETQYF
v_gene: TRBV2; abundance: NA; d_gene: NA; len: 12; j_gene: TRBJ2-7; CDR3nt: TGTGCCAGCAGTGCACAGGGTGGGGAGCAGTACTTC; CDR3aa: CASSAQGGEQYF
v_gene: TRBV27; abundance: NA; d_gene: NA; len: 16; j_gene: TRBJ1-4; CDR3nt: TGTGCCAGCAGTGACCTCCCGGGGGTTAATAATGAAAAACTGTTTTTT; CDR3aa: CASSDLPGVNNEKLFF
v_gene: TRBV7-2; abundance: NA; d_gene: NA; len: 14; j_gene: TRBJ2-7; CDR3nt: TGTGCCAGCAGCTTAGCTACACGCACCTACGAGCAGTACTTC; CDR3aa: CASSLATRTYEQYF
v_gene: TRBV28; abundance: NA; d_gene: NA; len: 15; j_gene: TRBJ1-1; CDR3nt: TGTGCCAGCAGTTCCCCGGGGAGGATGAACACTGAAGCTTTCTTT; CDR3aa: CASSSPGRMNTEAFF
v_gene: TRBV4-1; abundance: NA; d_gene: TRBD2; len: 17; j_gene: TRBJ2-1; CDR3nt: TGCGCCAGCAGCCAAGTGGGGCGGACTAGCGGGGGAACAGAGCAGTTCTTC; CDR3aa: CASSQVGRTSGGTEQFF
v_gene: TRBV14; abundance: NA; d_gene: NA; len: 13; j_gene: TRBJ2-5; CDR3nt: TGTGCCAGCAGCCACGACTACCAAGAGACCCAGTACTTC; CDR3aa: CASSHDYQETQYF
v_gene: TRBV5-4; abundance: NA; d_gene: TRBD1; len: 12; j_gene: TRBJ1-2; CDR3nt: TGTGCCAGCAGTGACAGGGCCGATGGCTACACCTTC; CDR3aa: CASSDRADGYTF
v_gene: TRBV27; abundance: NA; d_gene: TRBD2; len: 16; j_gene: TRBJ2-3; CDR3nt: TGTGCCAGCAGTTTAGGGGCGGGGGGGTCCGCAGATACGCAGTATTTT; CDR3aa: CASSLGAGGSADTQYF
v_gene: TRBV11-1; abundance: NA; d_gene: NA; len: 14; j_gene: TRBJ2-7; CDR3nt: TGTGCCAGCAGCTTCGCAGGGAGGTACTACGAGCAGTACTTC; CDR3aa: CASSFAGRYYEQYF
v_gene: TRBV27; abundance: NA; d_gene: TRBD2; len: 15; j_gene: TRBJ2-7; CDR3nt: TGTGCCAGCAGTAACAAAGCGGGGACCTCCTACGAGCAGTACTTC; CDR3aa: CASSNKAGTSYEQYF
v_gene: TRBV15; abundance: few; d_gene: NA; len: 17; j_gene: TRBJ1-1; CDR3nt: TGTGCCACCAGCAGAGACAGAACGGGGATGATGAACACTGAAGCTTTCTTT; CDR3aa: CATSRDRTGMMNTEAFF
v_gene: TRBV6-2/TRBV6-3; abundance: NA; d_gene: TRBD2; len: 15; j_gene: TRBJ2-5; CDR3nt: TGTGCCAGCAGCGGGACTAGCGGGGGATTAGAGACCCAGTACTTC; CDR3aa: CASSGTSGGLETQYF
v_gene: TRBV6-6; abundance: NA; d_gene: NA; len: 13; j_gene: TRBJ2-7; CDR3nt: TGTGCCAGCAGTTCTCGGGGAAGGTACGAGCAGTACTTC; CDR3aa: CASSSRGRYEQYF
v_gene: TRBV4-1; abundance: NA; d_gene: NA; len: 16; j_gene: TRBJ2-7; CDR3nt: TGCGCCAGCAGCCAAGATGGTTACCAGGGGTACTACGAGCAGTACTTC; CDR3aa: CASSQDGYQGYYEQYF
v_gene: TRBV2; abundance: NA; d_gene: NA; len: 13; j_gene: TRBJ1-1; CDR3nt: TGTGCCTTGCTTGATGGGGGGGCCACTGAAGCTTTCTTT; CDR3aa: CALLDGGATEAFF
v_gene: TRBV9; abundance: NA; d_gene: NA; len: 14; j_gene: TRBJ1-1; CDR3nt: TGTGCCAGCAGCGTAAAATTTCGGGGGACTGAAGCTTTCTTT; CDR3aa: CASSVKFRGTEAFF